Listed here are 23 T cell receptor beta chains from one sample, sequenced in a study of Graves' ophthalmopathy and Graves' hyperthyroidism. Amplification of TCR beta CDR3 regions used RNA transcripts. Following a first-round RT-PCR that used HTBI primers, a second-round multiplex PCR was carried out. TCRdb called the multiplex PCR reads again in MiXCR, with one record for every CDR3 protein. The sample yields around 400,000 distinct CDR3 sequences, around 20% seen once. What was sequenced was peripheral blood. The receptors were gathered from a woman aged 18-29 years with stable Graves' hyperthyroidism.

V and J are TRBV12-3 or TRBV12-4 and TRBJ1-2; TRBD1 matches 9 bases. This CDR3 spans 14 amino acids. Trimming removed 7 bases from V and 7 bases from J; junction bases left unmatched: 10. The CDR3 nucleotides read TGTGCCAGCACATTTTCACAGGGGGCGTTTGGCTACACCTTC. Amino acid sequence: CASTFSQGAFGYTF.

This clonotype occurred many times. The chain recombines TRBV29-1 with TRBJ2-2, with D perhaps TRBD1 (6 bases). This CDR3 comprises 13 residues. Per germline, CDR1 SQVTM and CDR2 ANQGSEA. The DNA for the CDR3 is TGCCGGCTACAAGGACAGTTTGGCGGGGAGCTGTTTTTT. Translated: CRLQGQFGGELFF.

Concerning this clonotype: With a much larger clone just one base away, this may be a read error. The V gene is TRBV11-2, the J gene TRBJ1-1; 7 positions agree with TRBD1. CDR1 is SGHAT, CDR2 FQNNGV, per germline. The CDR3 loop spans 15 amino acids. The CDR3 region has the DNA TGTGCCAGCAGCTTTCCGGGACAGATGAACACTGAAGCTTGCTTT. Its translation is CASSFPGQMNTEACF.

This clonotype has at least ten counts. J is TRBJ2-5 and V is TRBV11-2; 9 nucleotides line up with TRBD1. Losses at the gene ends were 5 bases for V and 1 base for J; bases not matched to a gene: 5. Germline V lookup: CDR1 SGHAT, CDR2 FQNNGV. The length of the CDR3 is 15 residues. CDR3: CASSQDRGAQETQYF. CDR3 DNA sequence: TGTGCCAGCAGCCAGGACAGGGGTGCCCAAGAGACCCAGTACTTC.

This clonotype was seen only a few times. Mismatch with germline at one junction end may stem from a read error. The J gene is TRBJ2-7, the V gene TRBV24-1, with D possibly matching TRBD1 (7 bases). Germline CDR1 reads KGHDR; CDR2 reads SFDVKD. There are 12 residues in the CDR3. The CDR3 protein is CATSGARQGGGF. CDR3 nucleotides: TGTGCCACCAGTGGAGCTAGACAGGGTGGAGGGTTC.

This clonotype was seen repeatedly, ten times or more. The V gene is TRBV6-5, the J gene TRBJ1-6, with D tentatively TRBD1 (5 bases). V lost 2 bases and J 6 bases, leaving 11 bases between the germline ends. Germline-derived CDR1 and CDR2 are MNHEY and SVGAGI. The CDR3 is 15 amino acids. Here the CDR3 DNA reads TGTGCCAGCAGTTACGAGGGGCAGATTAATTCACCCCTCCACTTT. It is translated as CASSYEGQINSPLHF.

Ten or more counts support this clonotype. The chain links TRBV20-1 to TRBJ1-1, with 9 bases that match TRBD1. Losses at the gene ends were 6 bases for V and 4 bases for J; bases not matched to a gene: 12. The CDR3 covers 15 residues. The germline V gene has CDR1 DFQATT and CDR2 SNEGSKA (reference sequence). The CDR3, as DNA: TGCAGTGCAAATACAGGGGGCGCGGCAATCACTGAAGCTTTCTTT. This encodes CSANTGGAAITEAFF.

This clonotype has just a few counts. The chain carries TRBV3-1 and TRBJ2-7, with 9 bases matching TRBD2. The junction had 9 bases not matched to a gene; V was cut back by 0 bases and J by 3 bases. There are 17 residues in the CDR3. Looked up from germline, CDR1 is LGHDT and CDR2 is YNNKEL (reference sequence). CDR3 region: CASSQDRGGRALYEQYF. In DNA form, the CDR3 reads TGTGCCAGCAGCCAAGATCGAGGCGGGAGGGCCCTCTACGAGCAGTACTTC.

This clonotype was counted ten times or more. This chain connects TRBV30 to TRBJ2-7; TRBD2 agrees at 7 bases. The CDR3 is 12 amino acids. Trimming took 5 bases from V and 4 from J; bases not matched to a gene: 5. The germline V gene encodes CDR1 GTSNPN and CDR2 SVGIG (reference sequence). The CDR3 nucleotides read TGTGCCTGGTCGGGGGGAGGGTACGAGCAGTACTTC. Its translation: CAWSGGGYEQYF.

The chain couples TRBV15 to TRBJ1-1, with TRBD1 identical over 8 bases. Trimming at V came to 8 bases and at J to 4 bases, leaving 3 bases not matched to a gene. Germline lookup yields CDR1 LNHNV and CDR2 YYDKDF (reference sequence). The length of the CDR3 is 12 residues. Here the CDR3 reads CATATGVTEAFF. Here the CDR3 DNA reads TGTGCCACCGCGACAGGGGTCACTGAAGCTTTCTTT.

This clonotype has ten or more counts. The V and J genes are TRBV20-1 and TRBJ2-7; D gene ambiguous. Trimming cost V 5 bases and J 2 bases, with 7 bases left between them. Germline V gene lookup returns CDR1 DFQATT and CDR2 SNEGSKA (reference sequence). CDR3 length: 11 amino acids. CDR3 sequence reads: CSAPKAYEQYF. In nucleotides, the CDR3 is TGCAGTGCTCCTAAGGCCTACGAGCAGTACTTC.

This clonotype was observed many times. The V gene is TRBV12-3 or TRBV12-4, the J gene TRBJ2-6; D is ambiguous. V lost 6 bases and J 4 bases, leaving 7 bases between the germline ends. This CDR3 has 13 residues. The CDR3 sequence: CASSPLGANVLTF. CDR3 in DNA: TGTGCCAGCAGCCCCTTGGGGGCCAACGTCCTGACTTTC.

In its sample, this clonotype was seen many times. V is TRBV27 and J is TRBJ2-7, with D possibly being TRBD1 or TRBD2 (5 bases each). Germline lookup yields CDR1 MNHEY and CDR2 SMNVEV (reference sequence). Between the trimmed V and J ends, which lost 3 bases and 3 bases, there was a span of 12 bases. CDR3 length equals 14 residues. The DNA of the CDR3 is TGTGCCAGCAGTTTTTCTGGGGCGGGCTACGAGCAGTACTTC. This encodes CASSFSGAGYEQYF.

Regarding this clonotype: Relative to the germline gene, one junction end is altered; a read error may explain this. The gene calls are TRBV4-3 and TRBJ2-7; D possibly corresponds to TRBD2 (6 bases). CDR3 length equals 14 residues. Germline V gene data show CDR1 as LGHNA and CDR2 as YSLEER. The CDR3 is CASSEDPGAYEQYF. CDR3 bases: TGCGCCAGCAGCGAAGATCCGGGGGCCTACGAGCAGTACTTC.

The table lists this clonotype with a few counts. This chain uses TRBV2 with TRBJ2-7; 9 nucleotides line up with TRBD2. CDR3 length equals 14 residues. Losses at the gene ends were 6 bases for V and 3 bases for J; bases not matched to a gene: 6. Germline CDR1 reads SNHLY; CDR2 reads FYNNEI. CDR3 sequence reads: CASRISGSGYEQYF. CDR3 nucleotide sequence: TGTGCCAGCAGGATTAGCGGGAGCGGCTACGAGCAGTACTTC.

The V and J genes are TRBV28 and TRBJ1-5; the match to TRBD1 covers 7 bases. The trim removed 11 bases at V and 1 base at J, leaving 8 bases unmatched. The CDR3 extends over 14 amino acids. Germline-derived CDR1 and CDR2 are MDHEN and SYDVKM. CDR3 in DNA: TGTGCCGTACAGGGGTATCCGAGCAATCAGCCCCAGCATTTT. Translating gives CAVQGYPSNQPQHF.

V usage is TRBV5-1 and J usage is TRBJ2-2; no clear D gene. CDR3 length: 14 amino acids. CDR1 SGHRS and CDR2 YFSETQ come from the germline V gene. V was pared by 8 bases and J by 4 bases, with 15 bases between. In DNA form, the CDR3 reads TGCGCCAGTTCTACATCGACGGGCACCGGGGAGCTGTTTTTT. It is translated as CASSTSTGTGELFF.

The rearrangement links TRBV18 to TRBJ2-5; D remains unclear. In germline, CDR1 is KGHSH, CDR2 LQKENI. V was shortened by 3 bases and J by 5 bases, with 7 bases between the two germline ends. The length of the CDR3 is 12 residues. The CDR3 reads CASSPGVETQYF. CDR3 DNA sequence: TGTGCCAGCTCACCCGGAGTGGAGACCCAGTACTTC.

CDR3 sequence reads: CATSDARQGMAGELFF. CDR3 DNA: TGTGCCACCAGTGATGCTCGACAGGGGATGGCCGGGGAGCTGTTTTTT. The V and J genes are TRBV24-1 and TRBJ2-2; 8 bases map to TRBD1. Germline values: CDR1 KGHDR, CDR2 SFDVKD. This CDR3 has 16 residues. With V trimmed by 3 bases and J by 6 bases, 8 bases remained unmatched.

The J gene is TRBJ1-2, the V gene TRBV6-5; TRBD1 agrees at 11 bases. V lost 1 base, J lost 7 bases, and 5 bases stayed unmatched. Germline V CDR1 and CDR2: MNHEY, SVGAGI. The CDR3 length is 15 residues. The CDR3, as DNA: TGTGCCAGCAGTTACTTCGGACAGGGGGCTGTTGGCTACACCTTC. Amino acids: CASSYFGQGAVGYTF.

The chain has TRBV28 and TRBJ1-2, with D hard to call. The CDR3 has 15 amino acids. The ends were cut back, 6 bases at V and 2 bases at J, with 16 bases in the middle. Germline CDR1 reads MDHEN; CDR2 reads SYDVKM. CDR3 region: CASRPFRVRNYGYTF. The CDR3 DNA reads TGTGCCAGCAGGCCCTTCCGGGTCAGGAACTATGGCTACACCTTC.

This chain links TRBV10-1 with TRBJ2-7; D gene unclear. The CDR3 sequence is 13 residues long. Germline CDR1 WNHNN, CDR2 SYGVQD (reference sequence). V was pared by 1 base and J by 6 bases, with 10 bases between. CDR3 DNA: TGCGCCAGCAGTGAGTATCTGAGCACCGAGCAGTACTTC. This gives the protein CASSEYLSTEQYF.

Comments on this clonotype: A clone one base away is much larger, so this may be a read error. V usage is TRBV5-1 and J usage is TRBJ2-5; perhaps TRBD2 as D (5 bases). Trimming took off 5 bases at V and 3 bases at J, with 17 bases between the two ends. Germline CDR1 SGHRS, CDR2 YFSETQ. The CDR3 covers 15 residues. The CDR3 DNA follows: TGCGCCAGCAGTGGGATAGGGAGAGGAGAAGAGACCCAGTACTTC. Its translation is CASSGIGRGEETQYF. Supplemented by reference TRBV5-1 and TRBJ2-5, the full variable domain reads KAGVTQTPRYLIKTRGQQVTLSCSPISGHRSVSWYQQTPGQGLQFLFEYFSETQRNKGNFPGRFSGRQFSNSRSEMNVSTLELGDSALYLCASSGIGRGEETQYFGPGTRLLVL.